The 28 T cell receptor beta chains below come from one sample, sequenced in a study of T cells in women clearing cervical HPV infection. The table came from immunoSEQ multiplex PCR; TCRdb's copy has only in-frame clones and leaves some out. The repertoire table contains more than 20,000 clones. Material: blood buffy coat. The receptors here all came from a woman aged 18 to 75 with a cervical HPV16 infection that either progressed to CIN3+ or cleared (not recorded which).

Comment on this clone: The read ends 3 residues shy of where the CDR3 ends; the end is completed using the germline J gene. The V gene is TRBV20-1, the J gene TRBJ1-1; 11 positions match TRBD1. This CDR3 is built from 16 residues. V gave up 4 bases and J gave up 0 bases; unmatched junction bases: 7. Germline V CDR1 and CDR2: DFQATT, SNEGSKA (reference sequence). The part of the CDR3 DNA that was read is TGCAGTGCTACTTCGGGACAGGGGGTACTGAACACTGAA. Translated: CSATSGQGVLNTE. The CDR3 as a whole reads CSATSGQGVLNTEAFF.

Regarding this clone: The read ends 3 residues shy of where the CDR3 ends; the end is completed using the germline J gene. The chain combines TRBV30 with TRBJ1-1, with 7 nucleotides matching TRBD1. With 4 bases clipped from V and 6 bases from J, the junction kept 11 bases outside the gene matches. Germline V gives CDR1 GTSNPN, CDR2 SVGIG (reference sequence). This CDR3 is 14 amino acids long. CDR3 loop: CAWKLLLQGAEAFF. The sequenced part of the CDR3 DNA is TGTGCCTGGAAACTATTACTGCAGGGGGCTGAA. The full variable domain, with the rest looked up from reference TRBV30 and TRBJ1-1, is SQTIHQWPATLVQPVGSPLSLECTVEGTSNPNLYWYRQAAGRGLQLLFYSVGIGQISSEVPQNLSASRPQDRQFILSSKKLLLSDSGFYLCAWKLLLQGAEAFFGQGTRLTVV.

On this clone: From the germline J gene comes the end of the CDR3, since the read stops 3 residues before it. The V call is TRBV5-1, the J call TRBJ1-2; a weak D match, TRBD1 (6 bases). Germline CDR1 reads SGHRS; CDR2 reads YFSETQ. There are 15 residues in the CDR3. The part of the CDR3 DNA that was read is TGCGCCAGCAGCTCAACTCGGGACACAATAGGCTCC. Protein: CASSSTRDTIGS. The full CDR3 sequence reads CASSSTRDTIGSYTF.

A note on this clone: Coverage ceases 3 residues before the CDR3 finishes, and the germline J gene fills in the end. The genes are TRBV6-1 and TRBJ2-5, with a weak D call TRBD1 (5 bases). With 4 bases removed from V and 2 bases from J, the gap between germline ends came to 17 bases. Per germline, CDR1 MNHNS and CDR2 SASEGT. The length of the CDR3 is 16 residues. The chain's CDR3 is CASSVGAKAVQETQYF. The sequenced CDR3 bases are TGTGCCAGCAGTGTAGGGGCTAAGGCCGTTCAAGAGACC.

A word on this clone: Read coverage stops 3 residues before the CDR3 terminus; the germline J gene supplies the remainder. V and J are TRBV20-1 and TRBJ1-5; 7 positions match TRBD1. CDR3 size: 14 residues. Germline V gene lookup returns CDR1 DFQATT and CDR2 SNEGSKA (reference sequence). V was clipped by 6 bases and J by 0 bases; unmatched bases: 5. The sequenced part of the CDR3 DNA is TGCAGTGCCCCGACAGGGAATAGCAATCAGCCC. Protein product: CSAPTGNSNQP. In full, the CDR3 is CSAPTGNSNQPQHF.

On this clone: The CDR3 goes on 3 residues after the read ends, and that part is filled in from the germline J gene. The chain has TRBV7-2 and TRBJ2-7; TRBD2 matches 13 bases. V trimming: 6 bases; J trimming: 6 bases; junction bases outside the gene matches: 5. The CDR3 spans 14 residues. Germline V CDR1 and CDR2: SGHTA, FQGNSA. The chain's CDR3 is CASSFTSGRAEQYF. Partial CDR3 DNA: TGTGCCAGCAGTTTTACTAGCGGGAGGGCCGAG.

A word on this clone: Read sequence stops 3 residues before the CDR3 end, and the germline J gene provides the missing end. The V gene is TRBV11-2, the J gene TRBJ2-2; D call uncertain. CDR1 and CDR2 (germline): SGHAT, FQNNGV. The CDR3 contains 13 residues. The CDR3 bases that were read are TGTGCCAGCAGCTTAGAAGGCGGTGATCCG. It is translated as CASSLEGGDP. The full CDR3 protein reads CASSLEGGDPLFF.

On this clone: The read ends 3 residues early relative to the CDR3; the germline J gene fills the gap. The chain joins TRBV7-2 to TRBJ2-7; D remains ambiguous. Germline CDR1 reads SGHTA; CDR2 reads FQGNSA. CDR3 length equals 13 residues. Trimming cost V 5 bases and J 3 bases, with 11 bases left between them. The CDR3 protein is CASSPDGFYEQYF. CDR3 bases read: TGTGCCAGCAGCCCCGACGGGTTCTACGAG. The entire variable domain, with the rest obtained from reference TRBV7-2 and TRBJ2-7, is as follows: GAGVSQSPSNKVTEKGKDVELRCDPISGHTALYWYRQSLGQGLEFLIYFQGNSAPDKSGLPSDRFSAERTGGSVSTLTIQRTQQEDSAVYLCASSPDGFYEQYFGPGTRLTVT.

Details on this clone: The read stops 3 residues short of the end of the CDR3; the missing end is completed from the germline J gene. The chain has TRBV7-2 and TRBJ2-4; tentatively, D is TRBD2 (6 bases). The CDR3 runs to 15 residues. Germline CDR1 and CDR2: SGHTA and FQGNSA. This CDR3 is CASSLARDFYYGQYF. The CDR3 bases that were read are TGTGCCAGCAGCTTAGCGAGGGACTTTTACTATGGT.

On this clone: The read ends 3 residues before the CDR3 terminus; that terminus is restored from the germline J gene. This sample includes further DNA sequences coding for the same CDR3. The chain employs TRBV12-3 or TRBV12-4 and TRBJ2-1, with 9 bases that match TRBD2. The CDR3 covers 15 residues. The junction had 2 bases not matched to a gene; V was cut back by 1 base and J by 4 bases. CDR3 amino acids: CASSLGLAGYNEQFF. CDR3 DNA (partial): TGTGCCAGCAGTTTAGGGCTAGCGGGATACAATGAG.

Note on this clone: The CDR3 extends 3 residues past the end of the read, so its final part is completed from the germline J gene. The V call is TRBV20-1, the J call TRBJ1-5; D unclear. This CDR3 is built from 13 residues. V was clipped by 3 bases and J by 9 bases, with 15 bases between them. The germline V gene has CDR1 DFQATT and CDR2 SNEGSKA (reference sequence). The part of the CDR3 DNA that was read is TGCAGTGCTAGGGCCGGCGTTTCAGGGCCC. It specifies CSARAGVSGP. The CDR3 as a whole reads CSARAGVSGPQHF.

The sequenced CDR3 bases are TGCAGCTCGGGACTAGCGGGAGGAGAGACC. Translating gives CSSGLAGGET. The complete CDR3 protein is CSSGLAGGETQYF. The chain has TRBV29-1 and TRBJ2-5, with 15 bases that match TRBD2. The read ends 3 residues early relative to the CDR3; the germline J gene fills the gap. There are 13 residues in the CDR3. The ends lost 8 bases at V and 4 bases at J; junction bases unmatched: 2. The V gene's germline CDR1 is SQVTM and CDR2 ANQGSEA.

Worth noting for this clone: Sequencing ends 3 residues short of the CDR3 end; the germline J gene provides the rest. V and J are TRBV20-1 and TRBJ2-2; D may be TRBD1 (8 bases). The length of the CDR3 is 14 residues. V was cut by 7 bases and J by 5 bases, with 17 bases left in between. Germline-derived CDR1 and CDR2 are DFQATT and SNEGSKA (reference sequence). CDR3 sequence reads: CSEGGTGQTGELFF. CDR3 DNA (partial): TGCAGTGAGGGAGGGACAGGTCAAACCGGGGAG.

Concerning this clone: The CDR3 is cut off 3 residues early in the read; its end comes from the germline J gene. The chain links TRBV11-1 to TRBJ1-1, with TRBD1 as a possible D gene (5 bases). Germline lookup yields CDR1 SGHAT and CDR2 FQDESV (reference sequence). The CDR3 loop spans 13 amino acids. Trimming removed 7 bases at V and 4 bases at J, with 13 bases between. The CDR3 reads CASTPGGITEAFF. The DNA read from the CDR3 is TGTGCCAGCACTCCGGGGGGGATCACTGAA.

A word on this clone: The CDR3 extends 3 residues past the end of the read, so its final part is completed from the germline J gene. This sequence joins TRBV20-1 and TRBJ2-3; 7 positions match TRBD2. The CDR3 totals 13 residues. The V and J ends lost 3 bases and 0 bases, in that order; junction bases with no gene match: 0. CDR1 and CDR2 (germline): DFQATT, SNEGSKA (reference sequence). This CDR3 is CSASGGSTDTQYF. The sequenced part of the CDR3 DNA is TGCAGTGCTAGCGGGGGGAGCACAGATACG.

Turning to this clone: The read terminates 3 residues ahead of where the CDR3 ends, so the germline J gene completes it. The chain employs TRBV5-1 and TRBJ2-7; 7 nucleotides line up with TRBD1. V was clipped by 4 bases and J by 5 bases; unmatched bases: 12. The CDR3 spans 15 residues. In germline, CDR1 is SGHRS, CDR2 YFSETQ. The CDR3 reads CASSPYRQGGDEQYF. Partial CDR3 DNA: TGCGCCAGCAGCCCGTACCGACAGGGTGGAGACGAG.

Worth noting for this clone: The CDR3 end falls 3 residues outside the read, so it is completed with the germline J gene. The chain carries TRBV27 and TRBJ2-7; D possibly corresponds to TRBD1 (5 bases). V lost 0 bases to trimming and J lost 4 bases, with 10 bases between them. The CDR3 runs 14 residues. Germline V gene lookup returns CDR1 MNHEY and CDR2 SMNVEV (reference sequence). Partial CDR3 DNA: TGTGCCAGCAGTTTATCGTCCAGGGAATACGAG. Translated, it gives CASSLSSREYE. The CDR3 reads in full as CASSLSSREYEQYF.

With regard to this clone: Read coverage stops 3 residues before the CDR3 terminus; the germline J gene supplies the remainder. The chain carries TRBV11-3 and TRBJ2-5, with a tentative D call TRBD1 (7 bases). The germline CDR1 and CDR2 sequences are SGHNT and YENEEA. The CDR3 totals 15 residues. CDR3 bases read: TGTGCCAGCAGCTCCCAGGCTGGGGGGACAGATACC. It encodes CASSSQAGGTDT. The CDR3 as a whole reads CASSSQAGGTDTQYF.

In regard to this clone: The CDR3 end lies 3 residues beyond the end of the read and is filled in from the germline J gene. Other DNA sequences of this sample code for an identical CDR3. The chain joins TRBV7-6 to TRBJ2-2, with 11 bases fitting TRBD1. From germline, CDR1 is SGHVS and CDR2 FNYEAQ. The junction had 5 bases not matched to a gene; V was cut back by 5 bases and J by 6 bases. The CDR3 is made up of 15 amino acids. The CDR3 sequence is CASSPGQGASGELFF. Incomplete CDR3 DNA: TGTGCCAGCAGCCCCGGACAGGGGGCGTCCGGGGAG.

Notes on this clone: The CDR3 end lies 3 residues beyond the end of the read and is filled in from the germline J gene. This sequence joins TRBV5-4 and TRBJ2-3; D may be TRBD1 (7 bases). Trimming cost V 5 bases and J 1 base, with 14 bases left between them. Germline CDR1 and CDR2: SGHNT and YYREEE (reference sequence). This CDR3 spans 15 amino acids. The CDR3 here is CASRRDSHGTDTQYF. Partial CDR3 DNA: TGTGCCAGCAGGCGGGACAGCCACGGCACAGATACG. Complete variable domain (other parts from reference TRBV5-4 and TRBJ2-3): ETGVTQSPTHLIKTRGQQVTLRCSSQSGHNTVSWYQQALGQGPQFIFQYYREEENGRGNFPPRFSGLQFPNYSSELNVNALELDDSALYLCASRRDSHGTDTQYFGPGTRLTVL.

A note on this clone: The read falls 3 residues short of the CDR3 end, and the missing part is taken from the germline J gene. This chain joins TRBV19 and TRBJ1-1; no clear D. Trimming cost V 7 bases and J 2 bases, with 14 bases left between them. Germline CDR1 is LNHDA and CDR2 is SQIVND (reference sequence). The CDR3 sequence is 14 residues long. Here the CDR3 reads CASKTEQLNTEAFF. The sequenced part of the CDR3 DNA is TGTGCCAGTAAGACGGAACAGTTAAACACTGAA.

A note on this clone: The read terminates 3 residues ahead of where the CDR3 ends, so the germline J gene completes it. The chain couples TRBV23-1 to TRBJ2-4; the match to TRBD1 covers 7 bases. TRBV23-1 is recorded as an ORF, its role being uncertain. CDR3 length: 12 amino acids. Partial CDR3 DNA: TGCGCCAGCAGTCAATCGGGGACAGTT. Translating gives CASSQSGTV. The entire CDR3 is CASSQSGTVQYF.

Measured by frequency, this clone is medium-sized. The CDR3 goes on 3 residues after the read ends, and that part is filled in from the germline J gene. V gene TRBV18 combines with J gene TRBJ1-5; 10 bases fit TRBD1. The CDR3 totals 15 residues. CDR1 is KGHSH, CDR2 LQKENI, per germline. The ends lost 5 bases at V and 2 bases at J; junction bases unmatched: 3. The covered CDR3 bases are TGTGCCAGCTCATCGACAGGGGGCGGCAATCAGCCC. Amino acids: CASSSTGGGNQP. The full CDR3 sequence reads CASSSTGGGNQPQHF.

On this clone itself: The read ends 3 residues shy of where the CDR3 ends; the end is completed using the germline J gene. The genes are TRBV29-1 and TRBJ2-2, with 7 bases matching TRBD1. V was clipped by 4 bases and J by 6 bases; unmatched bases: 2. The CDR3 spans 12 residues. Germline CDR1 SQVTM, CDR2 ANQGSEA. The CDR3 loop reads CSVATGSGELFF. The DNA read from the CDR3 is TGCAGCGTTGCGACAGGGTCCGGGGAG.

Concerning this clone itself: The CDR3 is cut off 3 residues early in the read; its end comes from the germline J gene. The chain is built from TRBV18 and TRBJ1-2; D is perhaps TRBD1 (5 bases). V lost 2 bases, J lost 7 bases, and 11 bases lay in between. CDR1 is KGHSH, CDR2 LQKENI, per germline. This CDR3 is 13 amino acids long. The chain's CDR3 is CASSPSGRVGYTF. The DNA read from the CDR3 is TGTGCCAGCTCACCATCAGGGAGGGTTGGC.

As concerns this clone: Read data end 3 residues before the CDR3 end; the end is taken from the germline J gene. The chain is built from TRBV30 and TRBJ2-2, with a tentative D call TRBD2 (6 bases). This CDR3 spans 14 amino acids. Trimming left V 5 bases short and J 5 bases short, with 15 bases between. Germline-derived CDR1 and CDR2 are GTSNPN and SVGIG (reference sequence). Incomplete CDR3 DNA: TGTGCCTGGGCTGGCGGGATAGTTACCGGGGAG. The encoded protein is CAWAGGIVTGE. The complete CDR3 sequence is CAWAGGIVTGELFF.

In the case of this clone: The CDR3 is cut off 3 residues early in the read; its end comes from the germline J gene. This chain joins TRBV5-6 and TRBJ2-7; no firm D call. The V end lost 0 bases, the J end lost 0 bases, and 7 bases lay between the germline ends. In germline, CDR1 is SGHDT, CDR2 YYEEEE. The CDR3 length is 14 residues. CDR3: CASSLGGSSYEQYF. CDR3 DNA (partial): TGTGCCAGCAGCTTGGGCGGAAGCTCCTACGAG.

Details on this clone: Germline is not matched at one junction end, which may reflect a read error. The read comes to an end 3 residues before the CDR3 does, leaving the germline J gene to fill in the end. J is TRBJ1-5 and V is TRBV6-2 or TRBV6-3; D call uncertain. The CDR3 is 14 residues long. Germline loops: CDR1 MNHEY, CDR2 SVGEGT. Incomplete CDR3 DNA: TGTGCCAACAGTTACTCGCCCAGTCCGGGGCCC. Its protein is CANSYSPSPGP. The full CDR3 is CANSYSPSPGPQHF.